This T cell receptor beta chain was found in a study of pediatric ulcerative colitis. Study-level findings and limits: Clonal expansions reduced rectal repertoire diversity in acute severe colitis. Compared with controls, ulcerative colitis showed greater blood-rectum clone sharing.

Germline CDR1 reads ENHRY; CDR2 reads SYGVKD. The CDR3 is 16 residues long. The V segment lost 0 bases and the J segment 4 bases; nucleotides outside the gene matches: 6. For this clone: The antigen is undetermined.

Assay used: immunoSEQ multiplex PCR; TCRdb lists only in-frame clones, some missing. This sample has about 36,000 clones, with 73% found just once. During colonoscopy, one to two rectal pinch biopsies were collected. Sample: gut tissue. The source is a boy between 10 and 17 years old with moderate ulcerative colitis. This chain joins TRBV10-3 and TRBJ2-3, with 8 positions matching TRBD2. DNA for the CDR3: TGTGCCATCAGTGAGTCGCGGGGGGTGGGGGCAGATACGCAGTATTTT. Encoded protein: CAISESRGVGADTQYF.